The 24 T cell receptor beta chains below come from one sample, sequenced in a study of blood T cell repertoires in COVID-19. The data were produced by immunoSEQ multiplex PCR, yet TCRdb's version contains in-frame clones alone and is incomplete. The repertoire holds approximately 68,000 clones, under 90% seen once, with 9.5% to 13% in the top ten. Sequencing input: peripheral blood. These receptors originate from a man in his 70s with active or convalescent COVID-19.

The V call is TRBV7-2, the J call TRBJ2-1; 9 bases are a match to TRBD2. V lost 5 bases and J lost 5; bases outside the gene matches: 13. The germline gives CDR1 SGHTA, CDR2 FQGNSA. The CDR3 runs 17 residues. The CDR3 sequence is CASSPGGSGRRNNEQFF. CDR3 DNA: TGTGCCAGCAGCCCCGGGGGGAGCGGGAGGAGAAACAATGAGCAGTTCTTC.

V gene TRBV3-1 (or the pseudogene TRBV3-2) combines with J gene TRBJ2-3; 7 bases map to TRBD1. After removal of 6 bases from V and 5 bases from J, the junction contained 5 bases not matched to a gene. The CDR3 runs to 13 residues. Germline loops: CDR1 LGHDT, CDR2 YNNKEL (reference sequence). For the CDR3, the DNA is TGTGCCAGCAGGCGGCCAGGGGGAGATACGCAGTATTTT. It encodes CASRRPGGDTQYF.

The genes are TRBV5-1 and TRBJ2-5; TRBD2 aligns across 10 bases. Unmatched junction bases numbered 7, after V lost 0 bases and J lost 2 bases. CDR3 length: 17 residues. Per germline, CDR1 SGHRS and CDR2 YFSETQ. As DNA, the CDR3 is TGCGCCAGCAGCTTGGGACAAGTAGCGGGAGGACAAGAGACCCAGTACTTC. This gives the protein CASSLGQVAGGQETQYF.

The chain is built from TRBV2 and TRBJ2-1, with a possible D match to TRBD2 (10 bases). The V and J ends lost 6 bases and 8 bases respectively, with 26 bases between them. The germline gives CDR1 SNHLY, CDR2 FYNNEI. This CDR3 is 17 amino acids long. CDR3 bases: TGTGCCAGCAGCCACAGGGGGCCGCTAGCGGGAGTCTATGAGCAGTTCTTC. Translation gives CASSHRGPLAGVYEQFF.

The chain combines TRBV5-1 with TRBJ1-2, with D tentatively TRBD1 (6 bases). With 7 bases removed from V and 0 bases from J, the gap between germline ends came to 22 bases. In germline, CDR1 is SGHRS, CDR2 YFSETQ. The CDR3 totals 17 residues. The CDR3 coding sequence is TGCGCCAGCTCCCCAGGGGCCATCCTTATAACTAACTATGGCTACACCTTC. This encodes CASSPGAILITNYGYTF.

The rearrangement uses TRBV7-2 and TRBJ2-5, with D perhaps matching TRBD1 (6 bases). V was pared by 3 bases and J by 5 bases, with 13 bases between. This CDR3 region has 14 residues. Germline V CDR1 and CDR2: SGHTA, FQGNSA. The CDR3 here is CASSFRGSRETQYF. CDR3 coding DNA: TGTGCCAGCAGCTTCAGGGGCAGCAGGGAGACCCAGTACTTC.

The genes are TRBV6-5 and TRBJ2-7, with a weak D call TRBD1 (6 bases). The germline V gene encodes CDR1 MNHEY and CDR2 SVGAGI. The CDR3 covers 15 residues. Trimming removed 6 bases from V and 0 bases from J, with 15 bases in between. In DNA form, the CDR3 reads TGTGCCAGCAGCCGCATCCGGGACAACTCCTACGAGCAGTACTTC. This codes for CASSRIRDNSYEQYF.

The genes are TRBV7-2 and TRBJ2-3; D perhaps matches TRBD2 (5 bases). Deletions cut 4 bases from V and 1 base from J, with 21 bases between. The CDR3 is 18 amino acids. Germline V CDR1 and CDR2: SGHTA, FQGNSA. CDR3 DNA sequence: TGTGCCAGCAGCTCCGGATCCACGAGGGTCTTAGGCACAGATACGCAGTATTTT. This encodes CASSSGSTRVLGTDTQYF.

CDR3 amino acids: CASSLDTRTGNEQYF. The CDR3 DNA is TGTGCCAGCAGCTTGGACACCCGAACGGGAAACGAGCAGTACTTC. The chain links TRBV5-4 to TRBJ2-7, with TRBD2 as a possible D gene (5 bases). V lost 0 bases and J 5 bases, leaving 15 bases between the germline ends. This CDR3 contains 15 residues. Germline assignment: CDR1 SGHNT and CDR2 YYREEE (reference sequence).

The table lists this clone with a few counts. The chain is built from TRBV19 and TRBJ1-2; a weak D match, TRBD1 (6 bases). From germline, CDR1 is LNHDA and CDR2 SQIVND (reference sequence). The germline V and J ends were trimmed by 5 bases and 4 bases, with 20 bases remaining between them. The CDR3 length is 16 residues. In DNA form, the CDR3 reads TGTGCCAGTAGTGGGGGCGCTGGGAATGACGTCTATGGCTACACCTTC. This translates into CASSGGAGNDVYGYTF.

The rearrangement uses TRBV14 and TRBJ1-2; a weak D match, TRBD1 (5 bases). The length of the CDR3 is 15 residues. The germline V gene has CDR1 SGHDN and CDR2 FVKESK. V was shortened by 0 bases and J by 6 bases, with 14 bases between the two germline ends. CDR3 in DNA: TGTGCCAGCAGCCAAGATGCCGGGGGTAGGCATGGCTACACCTTC. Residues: CASSQDAGGRHGYTF.

The CDR3 region has the DNA TGTGCCACCGGGGGGCTAGCGGTGGACAATGAGCAGTTCTTC. It translates to CATGGLAVDNEQFF. The chain has TRBV10-3 and TRBJ2-1; D is perhaps TRBD2 (7 bases). Germline V CDR1 and CDR2: ENHRY, SYGVKD. V dropped 10 bases and J dropped 5 bases, with 18 bases sitting between them. CDR3 length: 14 residues.

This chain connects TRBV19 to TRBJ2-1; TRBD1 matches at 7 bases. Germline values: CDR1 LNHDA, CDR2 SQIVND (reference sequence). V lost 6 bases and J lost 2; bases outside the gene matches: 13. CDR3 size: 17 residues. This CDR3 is CASSRQGGALTYNEQFF. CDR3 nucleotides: TGTGCCAGTAGCCGACAGGGCGGCGCCCTAACCTACAATGAGCAGTTCTTC.

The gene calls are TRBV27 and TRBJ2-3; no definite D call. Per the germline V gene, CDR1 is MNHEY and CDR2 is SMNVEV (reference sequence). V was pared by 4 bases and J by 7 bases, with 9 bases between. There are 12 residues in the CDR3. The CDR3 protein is CASSSNRHTQYF. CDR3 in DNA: TGTGCCAGCAGTTCCAACAGACATACGCAGTATTTT.

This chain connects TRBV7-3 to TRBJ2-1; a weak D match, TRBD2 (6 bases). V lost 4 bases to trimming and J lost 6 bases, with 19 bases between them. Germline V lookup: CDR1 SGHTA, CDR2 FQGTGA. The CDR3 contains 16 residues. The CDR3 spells CASSSYSTSRVNEQFF. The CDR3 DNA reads TGTGCCAGCAGCTCGTACTCGACTAGTCGGGTCAATGAGCAGTTCTTC.

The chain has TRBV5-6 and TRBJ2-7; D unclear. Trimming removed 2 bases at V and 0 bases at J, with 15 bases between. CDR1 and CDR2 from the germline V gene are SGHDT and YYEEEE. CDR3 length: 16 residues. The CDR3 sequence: CASSFSGQLVSYEQYF. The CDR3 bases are TGTGCCAGCAGCTTTTCAGGTCAGCTCGTCTCCTACGAGCAGTACTTC.

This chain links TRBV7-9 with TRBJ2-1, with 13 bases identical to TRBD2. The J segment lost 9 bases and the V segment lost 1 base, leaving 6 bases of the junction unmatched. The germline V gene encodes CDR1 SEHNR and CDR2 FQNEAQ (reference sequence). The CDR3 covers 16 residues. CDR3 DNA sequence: TGTGCCAGCAGCTTAGGGGGACTAGCGGGACACACTGAGCAGTTCTTC. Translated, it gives CASSLGGLAGHTEQFF.

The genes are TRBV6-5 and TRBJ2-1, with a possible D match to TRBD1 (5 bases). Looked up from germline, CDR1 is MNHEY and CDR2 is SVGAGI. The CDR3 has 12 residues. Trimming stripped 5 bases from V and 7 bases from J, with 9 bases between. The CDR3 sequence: CASSTQGNEQFF. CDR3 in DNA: TGTGCCAGCAGTACCCAGGGAAATGAGCAGTTCTTC.

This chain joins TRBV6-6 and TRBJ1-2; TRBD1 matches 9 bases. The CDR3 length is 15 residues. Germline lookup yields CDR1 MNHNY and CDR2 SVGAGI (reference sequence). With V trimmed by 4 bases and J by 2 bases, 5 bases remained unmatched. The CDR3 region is CASSFGGTGNYGYTF. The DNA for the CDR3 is TGTGCCAGCAGTTTCGGAGGGACAGGGAACTATGGCTACACCTTC.

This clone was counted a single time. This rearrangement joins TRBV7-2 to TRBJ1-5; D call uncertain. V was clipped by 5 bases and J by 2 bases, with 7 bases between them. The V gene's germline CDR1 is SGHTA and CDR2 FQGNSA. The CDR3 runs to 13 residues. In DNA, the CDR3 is TGTGCCAGCAGCCCCCAGGGCAATCAGCCCCAGCATTTT. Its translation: CASSPQGNQPQHF. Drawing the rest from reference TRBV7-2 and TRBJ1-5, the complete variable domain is GAGVSQSPSNKVTEKGKDVELRCDPISGHTALYWYRQSLGQGLEFLIYFQGNSAPDKSGLPSDRFSAERTGGSVSTLTIQRTQQEDSAVYLCASSPQGNQPQHFGDGTRLSIL.

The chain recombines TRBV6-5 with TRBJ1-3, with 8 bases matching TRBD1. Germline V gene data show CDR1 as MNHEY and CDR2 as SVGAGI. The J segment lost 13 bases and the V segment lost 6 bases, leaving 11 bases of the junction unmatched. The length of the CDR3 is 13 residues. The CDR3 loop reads CASRTGQGLIIYF. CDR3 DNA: TGTGCCAGCAGAACCGGACAGGGCCTAATAATATATTTT.

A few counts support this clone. In nucleotides, the CDR3 is TGTGCCTGGGCCCAGACAGGGGGAAACACCATATATTTT. Translation gives CAWAQTGGNTIYF. The gene calls are TRBV30 and TRBJ1-3, with 7 positions matching TRBD1. Germline V gene data show CDR1 as GTSNPN and CDR2 as SVGIG (reference sequence). The ends lost 5 bases at V and 4 bases at J; junction bases unmatched: 5. This CDR3 spans 13 amino acids.

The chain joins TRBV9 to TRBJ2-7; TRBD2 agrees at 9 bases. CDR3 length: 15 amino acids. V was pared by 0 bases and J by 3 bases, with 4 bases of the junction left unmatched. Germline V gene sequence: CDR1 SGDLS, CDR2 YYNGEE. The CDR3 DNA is TGTGCCAGCAGCGTAGGACTAGCGGCCTTCTACGAGCAGTACTTC. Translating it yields CASSVGLAAFYEQYF.

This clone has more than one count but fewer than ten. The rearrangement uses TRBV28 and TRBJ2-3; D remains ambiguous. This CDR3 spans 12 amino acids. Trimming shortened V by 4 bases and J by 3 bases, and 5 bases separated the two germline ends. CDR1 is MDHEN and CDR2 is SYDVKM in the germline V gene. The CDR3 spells CASSSVTDTQYF. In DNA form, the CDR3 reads TGTGCCAGCAGTTCAGTTACAGATACGCAGTATTTT. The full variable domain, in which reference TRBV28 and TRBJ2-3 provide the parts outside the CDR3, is DVKVTQSSRYLVKRTGEKVFLECVQDMDHENMFWYRQDPGLGLRLIYFSYDVKMKEKGDIPEGYSVSREKKERFSLILESASTNQTSMYLCASSSVTDTQYFGPGTRLTVL.